These T cell receptor beta chains were read from a single sample in a study of T-cell reconstitution after alpha-beta-depleted transplantation in children. From the PCR reads, TCRdb called clonotypes with MiXCR, one entry per CDR3 protein. This sample carries about 540,000 distinct CDR3 sequences, about 17% of them seen once, and the ten largest clones take 2.5% to 4%. Sequences were derived from PBMCs from the stem cell graft donor, sampled from the stem cell graft. These receptor sequences come from a human donor who donated a stem cell graft to a child with acute lymphoblastic leukemia. Both conserved end residues are part of each CDR3. The D gene is left open where the match is weak. Clone size is shown for a subset of rows, as once, few, many or a class of expanded clone.

D,size,J,V,DNA,CDR3
.,.,TRBJ1-2,TRBV12-3/TRBV12-4,TGTGCCAGCAGAGGAGTTGGGGCTGGCTACACCTTC,CASRGVGAGYTF
TRBD1,few,TRBJ1-4,TRBV15,TGTGCCACCAGCAGAAGTCGACAGGGCTGGAATGAAAAACTGTTTTTT,CATSRSRQGWNEKLFF
TRBD1,few,TRBJ1-5,TRBV10-3,TGTGCCATCAGTCAAACAGGGGTTCAGCCCCAGCATTTT,CAISQTGVQPQHF
.,.,TRBJ2-1,TRBV4-1,TGCGCCAGCAGCCCGCTTACGTTACGGGCCCACAATGAGCAGTTCTTC,CASSPLTLRAHNEQFF
TRBD2,few,TRBJ2-5,TRBV20-1,TGCAGTGCTACGAGCGGGAGGGTAGGACAAGAGACCCAGTACTTC,CSATSGRVGQETQYF
.,few,TRBJ2-3,TRBV4-2,TGTGCCAGCAGCCAAGTTCGGGTAGATACGCAGTATTTT,CASSQVRVDTQYF
TRBD1,.,TRBJ2-7,TRBV27,TGTGCCAGCAGTTCCGGGACAGGGCTGATCGAGCAGTACTTC,CASSSGTGLIEQYF
.,.,TRBJ2-3,TRBV7-6,TGTGCCAGCAGCCCCGTAGGGGTGGTAGATACGCAGTATTTT,CASSPVGVVDTQYF
TRBD2,.,TRBJ2-1,TRBV20-1,TGCAGTGCTAGAGATTCCCGGGGGGTAATTGAGCAGTTCTTC,CSARDSRGVIEQFF
.,many,TRBJ2-1,TRBV7-3,TGTGCCAGCAGCTTAACTGGCGACTCCTACAATGAGCAGTTCTTC,CASSLTGDSYNEQFF
TRBD1,.,TRBJ1-5,TRBV20-1,TGCAGTGCTAGTGCAATCGACAGGGCTGAGCCCCAGCATTTT,CSASAIDRAEPQHF
TRBD2,few,TRBJ2-7,TRBV20-1,TGCAGTGCTAGAGACCTTAGCGGGATTTCCTACGAGCAGTACTTC,CSARDLSGISYEQYF
TRBD2,.,TRBJ2-1,TRBV5-6,TGTGCCAGCAGCTTAGGATCTAGCGGGAGTGAGAATGAGCAGTTCTTC,CASSLGSSGSENEQFF
.,.,TRBJ1-1,TRBV5-1,TGCGCCAGCAGCCCATACAGCAACACTGAAGCTTTCTTT,CASSPYSNTEAFF
.,.,TRBJ1-4,TRBV10-3,TGTGCCATCAGTGAATCAGGGAGGTGGACTAATGAAAAACTGTTTTTT,CAISESGRWTNEKLFF
TRBD1,.,TRBJ2-3,TRBV20-1,TGCAGTGCTAGAGCAATAGGGGGCCTAGATACGCAGTATTTT,CSARAIGGLDTQYF
.,few,TRBJ2-5,TRBV29-1,TGCAGCGTTGGGCCAGCTCAGACCCAGTACTTC,CSVGPAQTQYF
.,few,TRBJ1-1,TRBV25-1,TGTGCCAGCAGCAAGGTGGGAGGGACCATGAACACTGAAGCTTTCTTT,CASSKVGGTMNTEAFF
.,few,TRBJ1-4,TRBV12-3/TRBV12-4,TGTGCCAGCAGCCCCGGGCGGCAGGGGTTTCGGGCAACTAATGAAAAACTGTTTTTT,CASSPGRQGFRATNEKLFF
.,.,TRBJ2-7,TRBV5-1,TGCGCCAGCAGCCCGGGGGCTAGCGTAATCTACGAGCAGTACTTC,CASSPGASVIYEQYF
.,.,TRBJ2-3,TRBV5-1,TGCGCCAGCAGCTTGGAAGGGGGAGGGTTGGATACGCAGTATTTT,CASSLEGGGLDTQYF
.,.,TRBJ2-1,TRBV5-1,TGCGCCAGCAGCTTATCTAGCGCGAACAATGAGCAGTTCTTC,CASSLSSANNEQFF
.,few,TRBJ2-3,TRBV7-7,TGTGCCAGCAGCCTATTTCTTACAGGAGGCGCAGATACGCAGTATTTT,CASSLFLTGGADTQYF
TRBD1,few,TRBJ2-7,TRBV7-9,TGTGCCAGCAGCTTACCCTCACAGGGGGGCACCTACGAGCAGTACTTC,CASSLPSQGGTYEQYF
TRBD2,few,TRBJ2-3,TRBV7-9,TGTGCCAGCAGCTTGCTGGGACTAGCGGAATTATCAGATACGCAGTATTTT,CASSLLGLAELSDTQYF
.,few,TRBJ2-1,TRBV9,TGTGCCAGCAGCGCGGGGGGCAGGTTTAGTTTCAATGAGCAGTTCTTC,CASSAGGRFSFNEQFF
TRBD1,few,TRBJ1-1,TRBV5-6,TGTGCCAGCAGCTGGGCCGGGACAGGGTACACTGAAGCTTTCTTT,CASSWAGTGYTEAFF
.,.,TRBJ2-3,TRBV6-5,TGTGCCAGCAGTTACTCCCGGGAGCCCGGTACGCAGTATTTT,CASSYSREPGTQYF
.,few,TRBJ2-5,TRBV20-1,TGCAGTGCCATTCTAGTCGGGCGGGTAGAGACCCAGTACTTC,CSAILVGRVETQYF
.,many,TRBJ2-7,TRBV20-1,TGCAGTCCTAGGAGCCGGGACGGATCCTACGAGCAGTACTTC,CSPRSRDGSYEQYF
TRBD2,few,TRBJ2-7,TRBV9,TGTGCCAGCAGCGTAGATGGGACTAGCGTATCCTACGAGCAGTACTTC,CASSVDGTSVSYEQYF
.,.,TRBJ1-4,TRBV27,TGTGCCAGCAGTTTATTGCCGATTGAAAAACTGTTTTTT,CASSLLPIEKLFF
TRBD2,.,TRBJ2-7,TRBV11-1,TGTGCCAGCAGCTCCGGTACTAGCGGGAGGGAGTCAACCTACGAGCAGTACTTC,CASSSGTSGRESTYEQYF
.,few,TRBJ2-4,TRBV5-6,TGTGCCAGCAGCTTGGAGGGACTTAAAGCCAAAAACATTCAGTACTTC,CASSLEGLKAKNIQYF
TRBD1,.,TRBJ1-1,TRBV5-1,TGCGCCAGCAGCTTGTACAGGGGGCTTTTATCTGAAGCTTTCTTT,CASSLYRGLLSEAFF
.,.,TRBJ2-1,TRBV15,TGTGCCACCAGCAGAGAGTTGGGGGGCTCCTACAATGAGCAGTTCTTC,CATSRELGGSYNEQFF
.,.,TRBJ2-2,TRBV7-2,TGTGCCAGCAGCTTACCCCGGAACACCGGGGAGCTGTTTTTT,CASSLPRNTGELFF
TRBD1,few,TRBJ1-1,TRBV9,TGTGCCAGCAGCCTTCTCCAGGGGGGGGACACTGAAGCTTTCTTT,CASSLLQGGDTEAFF
TRBD2,.,TRBJ2-5,TRBV6-1,TGTGCCAGCTCTCGTTTAGCGGGAGAGGGGGGAGAGACCCAGTACTTC,CASSRLAGEGGETQYF
.,few,TRBJ2-2,TRBV5-1,TGCGCCAGCAGCTTGTCCATGGGGGCCGGGGAGCTGTTTTTT,CASSLSMGAGELFF
.,many,TRBJ1-1,TRBV7-9,TGTGCCAGCAGCTTCCCCGGTATGAACACTGAAGCTTTCTTT,CASSFPGMNTEAFF
.,.,TRBJ2-1,TRBV19,TGTGCCAGTAGTATCGGGGCAGGGAGAGGGGTTCGGAATGAGCAGTTCTTC,CASSIGAGRGVRNEQFF
.,few,TRBJ1-1,TRBV20-1,TGCAGTGCTAGACCCACGAACACTGAAGCTTTCTTT,CSARPTNTEAFF
.,.,TRBJ1-2,TRBV29-1,TGCAGCGTTGAACGCGGACATGATCATGGCTACACCTTC,CSVERGHDHGYTF
TRBD1,many,TRBJ2-7,TRBV20-1,TGCAGTGCTAGTCTGGGACAGGGGACCTACGAGCAGTACTTC,CSASLGQGTYEQYF
TRBD1,few,TRBJ1-2,TRBV20-1,TGCAGTGCTATCTTCAATACAGGGGTAGGGGACTATGGCTACACCTTC,CSAIFNTGVGDYGYTF
TRBD1,few,TRBJ2-2,TRBV7-2,TGTGCCAGCAGCTTACGACAGGGGGTCAACACCGGGGAGCTGTTTTTT,CASSLRQGVNTGELFF
TRBD1,.,TRBJ2-2,TRBV6-4,TGTGCCAGCAGCGACGGGACAGGGGGAGCGAACACCGGGGAGCTGTTTTTT,CASSDGTGGANTGELFF
.,.,TRBJ2-2,TRBV29-1,TGCAGCGTTTCAAGTGGCGGGTCGTGGACCGGGGAGCTGTTTTTT,CSVSSGGSWTGELFF
TRBD1,few,TRBJ2-5,TRBV7-8,TGTGCCAGCATCCGGGCCGGGACAGCTGAAGAGACCCAGTACTTC,CASIRAGTAEETQYF
TRBD2,.,TRBJ2-2,TRBV7-9,TGTGCCAGCAGTCGTAGCGGGAGTAAAGACACCGGGGAGCTGTTTTTT,CASSRSGSKDTGELFF
TRBD2,few,TRBJ2-7,TRBV12-3/TRBV12-4,TGTGCCAGCGGAGGTCGCGGGAGGGCCCATGAGCAGTACTTC,CASGGRGRAHEQYF
.,many,TRBJ2-1,TRBV29-1,TGCAGCGTTGAGCCGTACAATGAGCAGTTCTTC,CSVEPYNEQFF
.,.,TRBJ1-1,TRBV5-1,TGCGCCAGCAGCGAGGAAACTGAAGCTTTCTTT,CASSEETEAFF
TRBD2,.,TRBJ2-1,TRBV12-3/TRBV12-4,TGTGCCAGCAGTTTAGCTAGCGGGCCCTATCTACCTGAGCAGTTCTTC,CASSLASGPYLPEQFF
TRBD1,few,TRBJ2-7,TRBV12-3/TRBV12-4,TGTGCCAGCACGATGAAGGGACAGTCAAACGAGCAGTACTTC,CASTMKGQSNEQYF
TRBD1,.,TRBJ2-6,TRBV12-3/TRBV12-4,TGTGCCAGCAGTTTACCCTTGACAGGGGGCAAGGGACAAGCTGGGGCCAACGTCCTGACTTTT,CASSLPLTGGKGQAGANVLTF
.,.,TRBJ1-2,TRBV6-5,TGTGCCAGCAGTTACCTGGACGACTACACCTTC,CASSYLDDYTF
.,many,TRBJ2-5,TRBV18,TGTGCCAGCTCACCCCTACGAGAGACCCAGTACTTC,CASSPLRETQYF